The T cell receptor beta chain described here comes from a study of cytomegalovirus exposure and HLA in healthy donors. Study context: The same platform used for the approximately 700 first-cohort repertoires was also used for the 100 to 150 validation repertoires, as a later analysis reported. Findings and limits, study-wide: The study listed under 200 cytomegalovirus-associated TCR beta chains. The tendency of first-cohort TCR clusters to co-occur in the approximately 120 validation repertoires was identified by a subsequent analysis. Most TCR sequences showed up rarely, but some public TCRs showed up in many donors.

V shed 5 bases and J 7 bases; nucleotides not matched to a gene: 10. This CDR3 comprises 15 residues. Germline V gene sequence: CDR1 LNHDA, CDR2 SQIVND (reference sequence). Sequencing used immunoSEQ multiplex PCR; TCRdb keeps in-frame clones, though not all of them. The sample carries 150,000 to 200,000 clones, approximately 96% recorded once. A word on this clone: Its antigen is unknown.

The TCR sequence derives from a woman between 18 and 30 years old in good health and CMV-seronegative. Sequenced sample: PBMCs. This chain connects TRBV19 to TRBJ1-2, with TRBD1 matching over 10 bases. The CDR3 region has the DNA TGTGCCAGTAGTGTGTTTTCCGGGACAGGGGTTGGCTACACCTTC. It codes for CASSVFSGTGVGYTF.